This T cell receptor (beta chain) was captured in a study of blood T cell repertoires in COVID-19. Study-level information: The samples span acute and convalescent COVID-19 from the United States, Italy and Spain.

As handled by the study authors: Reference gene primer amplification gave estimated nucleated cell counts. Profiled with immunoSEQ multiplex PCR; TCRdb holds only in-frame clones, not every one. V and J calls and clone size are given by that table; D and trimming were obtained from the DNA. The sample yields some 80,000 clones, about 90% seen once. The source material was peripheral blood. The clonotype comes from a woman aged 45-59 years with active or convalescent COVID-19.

The CDR3 loop reads CASSSAPTRRTDTQYF. CDR3 DNA sequence: TGTGCCAGCAGCTCTGCCCCCACTCGTCGCACAGATACGCAGTATTTT. V and J are TRBV5-5 and TRBJ2-3; no firm D call. Trimming left V 3 bases short and J 1 base short, with 15 bases between. The CDR3 sequence is 16 residues long. The germline CDR1 and CDR2 sequences are SGHKS and YYEKEE (reference sequence).